The clone carrying this T cell receptor beta chain was found once. Its specificity is unknown. Trimming removed 5 bases at V and 2 bases at J, with 16 bases between. Germline values: CDR1 SGHRS, CDR2 YFSETQ. The length of the CDR3 is 15 residues. PCR involved 60 Vbeta and 13 Jbeta primers. Assay used: immunoSEQ multiplex PCR; TCRdb lists only in-frame clones, some missing. The data contain around 210,000 clones, roughly 78% of them singletons. This sample stems from a study of cytomegalovirus exposure and HLA in healthy donors. Overall study: About 85 million unique TCR sequences came from HLA-typed donors in an early release.

Broader study findings: There was a cluster of highly shared sequence variants that was likely a sequencing artifact. A later analysis linked a missense variant in DCLRE1C to the trimming of TCR beta V and J genes. The study reported that TCR beta sequences accurately predicted HLA-A and HLA-B alleles in most subjects.

The rearrangement links TRBV5-1 to TRBJ1-2; the D is unclear. The sample consisted of PBMCs. This sequence was found in a boy under 18 in good health and CMV-seronegative. The chain's CDR3 is CASRSLLELNYGYTF. The CDR3 DNA reads TGCGCCAGCAGAAGCTTGCTGGAGCTAAACTATGGCTACACCTTC.